The rows below give T cell receptor beta chains drawn from one sample of a study of cytomegalovirus exposure and HLA in healthy donors. Assay: immunoSEQ multiplex PCR; the TCRdb copy retains only in-frame clones and omits some. The table lists under 150,000 clones, approximately 90% of them singletons. The sequenced material came from PBMCs. The source of these receptors is a man aged 18 to 29 in good health and CMV-seronegative. Each CDR3 is given with its conserved first and last residue. D genes are given only for firm matches. Some rows have no size entry. The others give once, few or many, or a class for an expanded clone.

D: TRBD1; V: TRBV4-2; J: TRBJ2-2; size: -; length: 16; CDR3: CASSLGRTGKPGELFF; DNA: TGTGCCAGCAGCCTTGGCCGGACAGGGAAACCCGGGGAGCTGTTTTTT
D: TRBD2; V: TRBV5-1; J: TRBJ2-5; size: -; length: 16; CDR3: CASSPGLAGGVETQYF; DNA: TGCGCCAGCAGCCCTGGACTAGCGGGGGGGGTGGAGACCCAGTACTTC
D: -; V: TRBV5-1; J: TRBJ2-1; size: -; length: 15; CDR3: CASSLVLGSYNEQFF; DNA: TGCGCCAGCAGCTTGGTCCTAGGATCTTACAATGAGCAGTTCTTC
D: TRBD2; V: TRBV4-1; J: TRBJ2-1; size: -; length: 15; CDR3: CASSFGTRRYNEQFF; DNA: TGCGCCAGCAGCTTTGGGACTAGGAGGTACAATGAGCAGTTCTTC
D: -; V: TRBV7-5; J: TRBJ2-1; size: -; length: 20; CDR3: CARSTASTTSAKNSYNEQFF; DNA: TGTGCCAGAAGCACGGCGAGTACGACTAGCGCGAAAAACTCCTACAATGAGCAGTTCTTC
D: -; V: TRBV5-1; J: TRBJ1-3; size: -; length: 16; CDR3: CASSLSTGTSGNTIYF; DNA: TGCGCCAGCAGCTTGTCTACAGGGACCTCTGGAAACACCATATATTTT
D: -; V: TRBV9; J: TRBJ2-2; size: -; length: 14; CDR3: CASSGGRVTGELFF; DNA: TGTGCCAGCAGCGGGGGCAGGGTGACCGGGGAGCTGTTTTTT
D: TRBD1; V: TRBV5-1; J: TRBJ2-7; size: -; length: 18; CDR3: CASSLGQGVGRRSYEQYF; DNA: TGCGCCAGCAGCTTGGGACAGGGGGTGGGTAGAAGGTCCTACGAGCAGTACTTC
D: -; V: TRBV25-1; J: TRBJ2-7; size: -; length: 14; CDR3: CASSADSTPYEQYF; DNA: TGTGCCAGCAGTGCCGACAGTACCCCCTACGAGCAGTACTTC
D: -; V: TRBV5-1; J: TRBJ2-1; size: -; length: 17; CDR3: CASSLGSRYDLVNEQFF; DNA: TGCGCCAGCAGCTTGGGTTCGCGGTACGATCTCGTAAATGAGCAGTTCTTC
D: -; V: TRBV19; J: TRBJ2-2; size: -; length: 13; CDR3: CASSRQGSGELFF; DNA: TGTGCCAGTAGCCGCCAGGGATCCGGGGAGCTGTTTTTT
D: TRBD2; V: TRBV2; J: TRBJ2-5; size: -; length: 15; CDR3: CASRGTSGNQETQYF; DNA: TGTGCCAGCAGGGGGACTAGCGGAAACCAAGAGACCCAGTACTTC
D: TRBD2; V: TRBV10-3; J: TRBJ2-5; size: -; length: 20; CDR3: CAISPRLTPLRGWRQETQYF; DNA: TGTGCCATCAGCCCCAGGTTGACCCCTTTGCGGGGGTGGCGGCAAGAGACCCAGTACTTC
D: -; V: TRBV10-1; J: TRBJ2-7; size: once; length: 14; CDR3: CASSARRGSYEQYF; DNA: TGCGCCAGCAGTGCTCGGAGGGGATCCTACGAGCAGTACTTC
D: TRBD1; V: TRBV18; J: TRBJ1-2; size: once; length: 15; CDR3: CASSPLDRGGYGYTF; DNA: TGTGCCAGCTCACCCCTCGACAGGGGAGGGTATGGCTACACCTTC
D: -; V: TRBV7-9; J: TRBJ2-1; size: -; length: 16; CDR3: CASSLKRQASYNEQFF; DNA: TGTGCCAGCAGCTTGAAGCGACAGGCCTCCTACAATGAGCAGTTCTTC
D: TRBD1; V: TRBV7-9; J: TRBJ1-3; size: -; length: 17; CDR3: CASSVGTGTYSGNTIYF; DNA: TGTGCCAGCAGCGTTGGGACAGGGACGTACTCTGGAAACACCATATATTTT
D: -; V: TRBV7-9; J: TRBJ1-4; size: -; length: 15; CDR3: CASSQQRPGLEKLFF; DNA: TGTGCCAGCAGCCAACAACGCCCAGGGCTTGAAAAACTGTTTTTT
D: TRBD1; V: TRBV7-2; J: TRBJ1-2; size: -; length: 13; CDR3: CASSPGTGAGYTF; DNA: TGTGCCAGCAGCCCCGGGACAGGGGCCGGCTACACCTTC
D: TRBD2; V: TRBV30; J: TRBJ2-3; size: -; length: 17; CDR3: CAWSVRASGLSTDTQYF; DNA: TGTGCCTGGAGTGTACGGGCTAGCGGGCTTAGCACAGATACGCAGTATTTT
D: -; V: TRBV5-1; J: TRBJ1-2; size: -; length: 20; CDR3: CASSSMIGAETFNPFYGYTF; DNA: TGCGCCAGCAGCTCCATGATAGGGGCCGAAACATTTAACCCCTTCTATGGCTACACCTTC
D: TRBD1; V: TRBV11-3; J: TRBJ1-3; size: -; length: 15; CDR3: CASSPRDSSGNTIYF; DNA: TGTGCCAGCAGCCCCCGGGACAGCTCTGGAAACACCATATATTTT
D: TRBD2; V: TRBV18; J: TRBJ2-1; size: -; length: 15; CDR3: CASSPSGLADNEQFF; DNA: TGTGCCAGCTCCCCCTCGGGCCTAGCGGACAATGAGCAGTTCTTC